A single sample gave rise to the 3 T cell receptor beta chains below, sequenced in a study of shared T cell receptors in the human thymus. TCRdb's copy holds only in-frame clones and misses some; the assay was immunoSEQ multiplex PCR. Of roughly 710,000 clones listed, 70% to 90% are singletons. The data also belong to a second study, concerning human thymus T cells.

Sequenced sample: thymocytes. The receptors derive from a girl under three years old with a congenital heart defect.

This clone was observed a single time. CDR3 in amino acids: CASSLDKVRSSYNSPLHF. CDR3 coding DNA: TGCGCCAGCAGCTTGGATAAGGTCCGGAGCTCCTATAATTCACCCCTCCACTTT. The rearrangement uses TRBV5-1 and TRBJ1-6; D is ambiguous. This CDR3 region has 18 residues. The germline gives CDR1 SGHRS, CDR2 YFSETQ. Between the trimmed V and J ends, which lost 0 bases and 0 bases, there was a span of 13 bases. The full variable domain, completed using reference TRBV5-1 and TRBJ1-6, is KAGVTQTPRYLIKTRGQQVTLSCSPISGHRSVSWYQQTPGQGLQFLFEYFSETQRNKGNFPGRFSGRQFSNSRSEMNVSTLELGDSALYLCASSLDKVRSSYNSPLHFGNGTRLTVT.

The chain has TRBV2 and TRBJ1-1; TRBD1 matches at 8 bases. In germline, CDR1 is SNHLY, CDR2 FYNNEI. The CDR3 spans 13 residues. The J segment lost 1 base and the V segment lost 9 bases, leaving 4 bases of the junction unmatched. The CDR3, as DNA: TGTGCCAGGGGGGACAGGAGGAACACTGAAGCTTTCTTT. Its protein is CARGDRRNTEAFF. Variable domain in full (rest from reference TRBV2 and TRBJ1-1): EPEVTQTPSHQVTQMGQEVILRCVPISNHLYFYWYRQILGQKVEFLVSFYNNEISEKSEIFDDQFSVERPDGSNFTLKIRSTKLEDSAMYFCARGDRRNTEAFFGQGTRLTVV.

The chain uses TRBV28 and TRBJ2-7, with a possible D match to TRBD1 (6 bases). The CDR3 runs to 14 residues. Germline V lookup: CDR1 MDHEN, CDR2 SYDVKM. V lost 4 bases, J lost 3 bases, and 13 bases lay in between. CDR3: CASSYREPSYEQYF. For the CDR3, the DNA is TGTGCCAGCAGTTACAGGGAACCCAGCTACGAGCAGTACTTC.